Listed here is a single T cell receptor (beta chain). This clone occurred many times. Its recognized antigen is unknown. No base qualities exist here, and no much larger clone lies one base off it. TRB sequencing used genomic DNA with the immunoSEQ assay at survey resolution or the hsTCRB kit. Per the source publication's procedure: The immunoSEQ software handled the initial read processing, while the LymphoSeq R package was used for the repertoire analyses. For each TRB dataset, clonality was calculated as 1 minus normalized Shannon entropy, and the Gini coefficient was computed as well. To infer phenotypes in unsorted samples, TRB sequences from sorted subsets of the recipient or donor were mapped onto unsorted samples from the same recipient. The table was pulled from immuneACCESS by TCRdb, which kept in-frame rearrangements only. Such tables lose some clones; where checked, under half of the loss comes from unresolved V genes, and the rest has no known cause. From that table come the V and J calls and clone size; the DNA was used to work out D and trimming. The sample records over 45,000 clones, none occurring a single time. The biggest ten clones account for over 2% of the sample.

This sample was taken from a study of T cells after posttransplantation cyclophosphamide listed by TCRdb under 2016. About the investigation overall: Using TRB sequencing, the study followed how the T cell repertoire rebuilt after myeloablative bone marrow transplantation with posttransplantation cyclophosphamide given as GVHD prophylaxis. TRA and TRB clonality were tightly correlated in several samples, so subsequent TCR analyses focused on TRB only. Public TRB sequences were compared against a database of over 3,600 sequences linked to responses to pathogens, tumor antigens, self-antigens and alloantigens. Up to about 3 additional blood samples from 2 to 5.2 years after transplant were also TRB-sequenced in 3 patients, as was pretransplant blood from several patients. TRB sequencing was performed on blood from all 35 or so PTCy patients with 1-year posttransplant specimens. Antigen receptor sequencing covered samples from approximately 32 PTCy-treated patients and some 15 of their related bone marrow donors.

Related bone marrow donors provided peripheral blood samples on the day of marrow donation. Peripheral blood and bone marrow mononuclear cells were isolated by Ficoll-Hypaque density centrifugation and were cryopreserved. Study-level results and caveats: The TRB repertoires of T cells infiltrating skin or GI tract showed only limited overlap with the TRB repertoires of T cells in blood. Across the approximately 45 patients, TRB clonality was highly associated with recipient CMV seropositivity and CMV reactivation, and diversity with PTCy was similar to that in the CNI/methotrexate controls. Donor-recipient similarity was low at 1-2 months but increased during the first year, and donor CD8+ memory clones often dominated later blood repertoires.

CDR1 and CDR2 are drawn from the germline V gene (reference sequence): SEHNR, FQNEAQ. Unmatched junction bases come to 10, with V trimmed by 3 bases and J by 2 bases. Spanning cysteine to phenylalanine, the CDR3 consists of 16 amino acids. Only the CDR3 DNA stays, 48 bases, in frame from base 1. This receptor was obtained from a man between 40 and 49 years old in good health, CMV-negative, and a related stem cell transplant donor. The specimen was PBMCs. In this chain, TRBV7-9 is recombined with TRBJ2-7; the central 7 bases match TRBD1. The nucleotides read TGTGCCAGCAGCTTCGGTGACAGGGAACCCGCCTACGAGCAGTACTTC. Its protein is CASSFGDREPAYEQYF.